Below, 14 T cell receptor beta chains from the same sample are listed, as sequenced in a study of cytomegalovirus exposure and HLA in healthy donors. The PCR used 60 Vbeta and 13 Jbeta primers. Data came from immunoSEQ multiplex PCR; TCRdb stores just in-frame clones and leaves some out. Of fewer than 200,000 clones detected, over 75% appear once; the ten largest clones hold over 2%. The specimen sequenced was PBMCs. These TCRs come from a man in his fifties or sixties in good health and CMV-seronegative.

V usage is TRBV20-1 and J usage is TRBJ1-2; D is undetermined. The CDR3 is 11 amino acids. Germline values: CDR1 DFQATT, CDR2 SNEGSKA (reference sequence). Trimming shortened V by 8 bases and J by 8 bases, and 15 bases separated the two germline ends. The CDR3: CSPAGIRGYTF. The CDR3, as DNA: TGCAGTCCCGCGGGGATCCGGGGCTACACCTTC.

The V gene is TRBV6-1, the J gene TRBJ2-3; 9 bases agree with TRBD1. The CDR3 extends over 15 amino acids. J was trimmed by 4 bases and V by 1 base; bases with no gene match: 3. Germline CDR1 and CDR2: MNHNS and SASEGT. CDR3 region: CASSEDRGHADTQYF. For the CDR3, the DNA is TGTGCCAGCAGTGAAGACAGGGGGCATGCAGATACGCAGTATTTT.

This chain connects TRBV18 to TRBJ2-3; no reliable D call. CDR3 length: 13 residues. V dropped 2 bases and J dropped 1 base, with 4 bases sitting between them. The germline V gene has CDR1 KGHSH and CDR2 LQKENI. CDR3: CASSPSGTDTQYF. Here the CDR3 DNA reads TGTGCCAGCTCACCATCCGGCACAGATACGCAGTATTTT.

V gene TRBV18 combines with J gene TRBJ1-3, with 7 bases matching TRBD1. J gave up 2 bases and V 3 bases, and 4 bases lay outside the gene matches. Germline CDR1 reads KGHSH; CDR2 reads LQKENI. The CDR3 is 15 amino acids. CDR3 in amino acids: CASSPGQLTGNTIYF. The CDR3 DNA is TGTGCCAGCTCACCGGGACAGCTCACTGGAAACACCATATATTTT.

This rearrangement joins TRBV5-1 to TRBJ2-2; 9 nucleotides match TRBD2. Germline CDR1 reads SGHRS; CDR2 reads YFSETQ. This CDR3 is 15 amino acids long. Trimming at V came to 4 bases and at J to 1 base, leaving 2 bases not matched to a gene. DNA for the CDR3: TGCGCCAGCAGCCCTAGCGGGGTGAACACCGGGGAGCTGTTTTTT. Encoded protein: CASSPSGVNTGELFF. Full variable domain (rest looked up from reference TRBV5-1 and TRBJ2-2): KAGVTQTPRYLIKTRGQQVTLSCSPISGHRSVSWYQQTPGQGLQFLFEYFSETQRNKGNFPGRFSGRQFSNSRSEMNVSTLELGDSALYLCASSPSGVNTGELFFGEGSRLTVL.

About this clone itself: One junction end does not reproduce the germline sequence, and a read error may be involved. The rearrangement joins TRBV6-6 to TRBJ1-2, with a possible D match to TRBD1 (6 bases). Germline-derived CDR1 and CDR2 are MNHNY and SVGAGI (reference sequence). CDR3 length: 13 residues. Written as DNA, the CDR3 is TGTGCCAGCAGTCAAACAGGGTTCTATGGCTACCCCTTC. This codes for CASSQTGFYGYPF.

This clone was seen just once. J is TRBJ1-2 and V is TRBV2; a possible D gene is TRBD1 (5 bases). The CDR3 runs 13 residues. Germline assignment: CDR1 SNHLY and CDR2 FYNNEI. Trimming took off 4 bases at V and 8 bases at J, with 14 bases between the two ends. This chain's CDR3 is CASSAEAGWGYTF. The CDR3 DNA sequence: TGTGCCAGCAGTGCTGAGGCAGGGTGGGGCTACACCTTC.

In DNA form, the CDR3 reads TGTGCCAGCAGCTTATACGAGGGCACCGGGGAGCTGTTTTTT. It codes for CASSLYEGTGELFF. V is TRBV7-6 and J is TRBJ2-2; D possibly corresponds to TRBD2 (5 bases). The CDR3 loop spans 14 amino acids. Germline V lookup: CDR1 SGHVS, CDR2 FNYEAQ. Between the trimmed V and J ends, which lost 2 bases and 4 bases, there was a span of 8 bases.

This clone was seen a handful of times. Here the CDR3 DNA reads TGTGCCAGTAGTGCGGACGGGGGGGACACTGAAGCTTTCTTT. Amino acid sequence: CASSADGGDTEAFF. The chain recombines TRBV19 with TRBJ1-1; tentative D call: TRBD1 (5 bases). Trimming took off 5 bases at V and 3 bases at J, with 13 bases between the two ends. This CDR3 comprises 14 residues. Germline CDR1 reads LNHDA; CDR2 reads SQIVND (reference sequence).

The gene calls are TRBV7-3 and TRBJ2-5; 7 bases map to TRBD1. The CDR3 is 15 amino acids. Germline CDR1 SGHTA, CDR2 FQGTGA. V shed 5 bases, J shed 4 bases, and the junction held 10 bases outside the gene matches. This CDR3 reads CASSQGKGGLETQYF. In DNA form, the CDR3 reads TGTGCCAGCAGCCAGGGGAAAGGGGGCCTAGAGACCCAGTACTTC. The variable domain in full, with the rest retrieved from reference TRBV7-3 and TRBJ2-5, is GAGVSQTPSNKVTEKGKYVELRCDPISGHTALYWYRQSLGQGPEFLIYFQGTGAADDSGLPNDRFFAVRPEGSVSTLKIQRTERGDSAVYLCASSQGKGGLETQYFGPGTRLLVL.

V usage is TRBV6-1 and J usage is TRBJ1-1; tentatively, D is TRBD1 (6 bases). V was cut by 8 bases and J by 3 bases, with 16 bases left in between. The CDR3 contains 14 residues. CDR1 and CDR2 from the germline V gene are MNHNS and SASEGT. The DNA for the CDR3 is TGTGCCAGCGTGATTGCCAGGGGTGACACTGAAGCTTTCTTT. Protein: CASVIARGDTEAFF.

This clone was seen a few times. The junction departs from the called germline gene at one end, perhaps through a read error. CDR3 protein: CASSLAGDRPF. The CDR3 bases are TGCGCCAGCAGCTTGGCGGGAGACAGACCCTTC. The rearrangement joins TRBV5-1 to TRBJ1-2; tentative D call: TRBD1 (5 bases). This CDR3 has 11 amino acids. Germline V gives CDR1 SGHRS, CDR2 YFSETQ.

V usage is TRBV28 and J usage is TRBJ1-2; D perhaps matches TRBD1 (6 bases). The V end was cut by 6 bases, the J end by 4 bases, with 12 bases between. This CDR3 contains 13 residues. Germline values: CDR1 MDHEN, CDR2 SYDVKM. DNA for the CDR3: TGTGCCAGCAGCTACACAGGGTTCTATGGCTACACCTTC. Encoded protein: CASSYTGFYGYTF.

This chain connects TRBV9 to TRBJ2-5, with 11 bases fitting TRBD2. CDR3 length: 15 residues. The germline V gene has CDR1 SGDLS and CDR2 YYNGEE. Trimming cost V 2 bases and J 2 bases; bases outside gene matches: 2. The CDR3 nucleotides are TGTGCCAGCAGCGTCGGGACTAGCGGACAAGAGACCCAGTACTTC. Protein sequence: CASSVGTSGQETQYF.